A single sample is the source of the 23 T cell receptor beta chains below, sequenced in a study of neurological immune-mediated disorders. From the 5' RACE reads, TCRdb called clonotypes with MiXCR, one entry per CDR3 protein. Of about 80,000 distinct CDR3 sequences in the sample, 5.8% were seen once. Time point in this sample: longitudinal time-point 2. Sequencing was done on a sample of PBMCs. These receptors were taken from a woman aged 55-70 years with multiple sclerosis.

This clonotype was found many times. This chain connects TRBV7-6 to TRBJ1-5; D is undetermined. The CDR3 totals 14 residues. Germline assignment: CDR1 SGHVS and CDR2 FNYEAQ. The V and J ends lost 5 bases and 5 bases respectively, with 13 bases between them. CDR3: CASSPGTLDQPQHF. For the CDR3, the DNA is TGTGCCAGCAGCCCCGGAACATTGGATCAGCCCCAGCATTTT.

This clonotype occurred many times. The chain employs TRBV12-5 and TRBJ2-1, with 7 positions matching TRBD1. The CDR3 runs 14 residues. After removal of 6 bases from V and 5 bases from J, the junction contained 7 bases not matched to a gene. Germline V gene data show CDR1 as LGHNT and CDR2 as FRNRAP. In nucleotides, the CDR3 is TGTGCTAGTGGATCCGGGACAGAAAACAATGAGCAGTTCTTC. The encoded protein is CASGSGTENNEQFF.

This clonotype was seen ten or more times. CDR3 nucleotide sequence: TGTGCCAGCAGCCGGACTGGCTACGAGCAGTACTTC. Translated: CASSRTGYEQYF. The chain couples TRBV13 to TRBJ2-7; D is possibly TRBD2 (5 bases). Germline V gene data show CDR1 as PRHDT and CDR2 as FYEKMQ (reference sequence). Deletions cut 5 bases from V and 3 bases from J, with 8 bases between. The CDR3 totals 12 residues.

This clonotype appeared many times. The CDR3 here is CASALQGITEAFF. The CDR3 coding sequence is TGTGCCAGCGCATTACAGGGAATCACTGAAGCTTTCTTT. This rearrangement joins TRBV6-5 to TRBJ1-1; TRBD1 is a possible D gene (6 bases). The CDR3 spans 13 residues. V lost 8 bases, J lost 4 bases, and 14 bases lay in between. Looked up from germline, CDR1 is MNHEY and CDR2 is SVGAGI.

This clonotype was counted at least ten times. The chain employs TRBV20-1 and TRBJ2-1; 9 bases line up with TRBD2. V lost 0 bases, J lost 7 bases, and 7 bases stayed unmatched. The germline V gene encodes CDR1 DFQATT and CDR2 SNEGSKA (reference sequence). The length of the CDR3 is 15 residues. The CDR3 sequence: CSARDSRGGNNEQFF. CDR3 DNA: TGCAGTGCTAGAGATTCGCGGGGGGGAAATAATGAGCAGTTCTTC.

This clonotype was recorded many times. CDR3 loop: CATSRSQDANEKLFF. CDR3 sequence (DNA): TGTGCCACCAGCAGATCACAGGACGCTAATGAAAAACTGTTTTTT. The chain joins TRBV15 to TRBJ1-4; perhaps TRBD1 as D (5 bases). This CDR3 has 15 residues. With 2 bases removed from V and 3 bases from J, the gap between germline ends came to 10 bases. CDR1 LNHNV and CDR2 YYDKDF come from the germline V gene (reference sequence).

This clonotype was recorded many times. This chain joins TRBV20-1 and TRBJ1-5, with 7 bases aligning to TRBD1. From germline, CDR1 is DFQATT and CDR2 SNEGSKA (reference sequence). V lost 4 bases to trimming and J lost 3 bases; unmatched junction nucleotides: 9. There are 15 residues in the CDR3. The CDR3: CSAKKDRVNNQPQHF. CDR3 in DNA: TGCAGTGCTAAGAAAGACAGGGTGAACAATCAGCCCCAGCATTTT.

The table lists this clonotype with many counts. The chain joins TRBV21-1 to TRBJ2-1; the table's D call TRBD1 went unverified against the DNA. TRBV21-1 represents a pseudogene. The CDR3 has 12 residues. For the CDR3, the DNA is TGTGCCAGCAGCGCACAGGTCAATGAGCAGTTCTTC. Its translation: CASSAQVNEQFF.

This clonotype was seen at least ten times. This chain connects TRBV7-2 to TRBJ1-1; D might be TRBD1 (6 bases). The CDR3 is 15 residues long. Trimming took off 0 bases at V and 0 bases at J, with 8 bases between the two ends. CDR1 SGHTA and CDR2 FQGNSA come from the germline V gene. The chain's CDR3 is CASSLAGHMNTEAFF. The CDR3 region has the DNA TGTGCCAGCAGCTTAGCGGGACACATGAACACTGAAGCTTTCTTT.

The chain is built from TRBV27 and TRBJ2-5; 10 bases line up with TRBD1. The junction had 6 bases not matched to a gene; V was cut back by 5 bases and J by 6 bases. Germline assignment: CDR1 MNHEY and CDR2 SMNVEV (reference sequence). The CDR3 consists of 14 residues. As DNA, the CDR3 is TGTGCCAGCAGTCCCCCGGGACAGGGGAAGACCCAGTACTTC. Its protein is CASSPPGQGKTQYF.

The chain couples TRBV2 to TRBJ1-5; D unresolved. Germline CDR1 reads SNHLY; CDR2 reads FYNNEI. V lost 6 bases and J 2 bases, leaving 11 bases between the germline ends. This CDR3 is built from 14 residues. For the CDR3, the DNA is TGTGCCAGCAGCCACCGGGGTGGCAATCAGCCCCAGCATTTT. Amino acids: CASSHRGGNQPQHF.

This clonotype was seen repeatedly, ten times or more. V gene TRBV20-1 combines with J gene TRBJ1-4; TRBD1 agrees at 7 bases. This CDR3 is built from 15 residues. Germline assignment: CDR1 DFQATT and CDR2 SNEGSKA (reference sequence). After removal of 1 base from V and 2 bases from J, the junction contained 4 bases not matched to a gene. The DNA for the CDR3 is TGCAGTGCTAGAGCCGCGGACAGGACTAATGAAAAACTGTTTTTT. Translation gives CSARAADRTNEKLFF.

The table lists this clonotype with many counts. The rearrangement links TRBV10-2 to TRBJ1-2; TRBD1 matches 8 bases. V shed 6 bases, J shed 6 bases, and the junction held 6 bases outside the gene matches. The CDR3 sequence is 13 residues long. Germline values: CDR1 WSHSY, CDR2 SAAADI. CDR3 bases: TGCGCCAGCAGGGTGGACAGGGTGGATGGCTACACCTTC. This gives the protein CASRVDRVDGYTF.

This clonotype was picked up many times. The rearrangement joins TRBV5-1 to TRBJ1-2, with no clear D. The CDR3 covers 16 residues. CDR1 is SGHRS, CDR2 YFSETQ, per germline. Trimming removed 0 bases at V and 6 bases at J, with 18 bases between. The DNA of the CDR3 is TGCGCCAGCAGCTTGGGAGAGCCAGCGCCGAGAGATGGCTACACCTTC. It yields the protein CASSLGEPAPRDGYTF.

This clonotype was counted at least ten times. The chain recombines TRBV20-1 with TRBJ2-2; D possibly corresponds to TRBD1 (5 bases). The length of the CDR3 is 14 residues. The V and J ends lost 6 bases and 0 bases respectively, with 11 bases between them. The germline gives CDR1 DFQATT, CDR2 SNEGSKA (reference sequence). The chain's CDR3 is CSARTRTNTGELFF. The DNA of the CDR3 is TGCAGTGCGCGGACAAGGACGAACACCGGGGAGCTGTTTTTT.

This clonotype appeared many times. CDR3 DNA sequence: TGTGCCAGCAGCACTACAACTAGCACAGATACGCAGTATTTT. Amino acids: CASSTTTSTDTQYF. J is TRBJ2-3 and V is TRBV7-2; D call uncertain. V was clipped by 5 bases and J by 0 bases, with 9 bases between them. The germline gives CDR1 SGHTA, CDR2 FQGNSA. The CDR3 spans 14 residues.

The sample holds many counts of this clonotype. This chain connects TRBV9 to TRBJ2-3; D call uncertain. The CDR3 totals 14 residues. CDR1 is SGDLS, CDR2 YYNGEE, per germline. Trimming pared 0 bases from V and 1 base from J, leaving 6 bases between. CDR3 DNA sequence: TGTGCCAGCAGCGTAGAACAGCGCACAGATACGCAGTATTTT. Protein: CASSVEQRTDTQYF. Based on the CDR3 plus reference TRBV9 and TRBJ2-3, the full variable domain is DSGVTQTPKHLITATGQRVTLRCSPRSGDLSVYWYQQSLDQGLQFLIQYYNGEERAKGNILERFSAQQFPDLHSELNLSSLELGDSALYFCASSVEQRTDTQYFGPGTRLTVL.

This clonotype has ten or more counts. The V and J genes are TRBV5-1 and TRBJ2-7, with 7 bases matching TRBD2. The germline gives CDR1 SGHRS, CDR2 YFSETQ. After removal of 3 bases from V and 5 bases from J, the junction contained 5 bases not matched to a gene. The CDR3 has 13 residues. The CDR3 sequence: CASSSGLGDEQYF. In DNA form, the CDR3 reads TGCGCCAGCAGCTCCGGACTAGGAGACGAGCAGTACTTC.

This clonotype occurred many times. The V gene is TRBV20-1, the J gene TRBJ1-3; D possibly corresponds to TRBD1 (6 bases). This CDR3 has 12 amino acids. The germline V and J ends were trimmed by 5 bases and 4 bases, with 9 bases remaining between them. Germline CDR1 and CDR2: DFQATT and SNEGSKA (reference sequence). The CDR3 region is CSAWTAGNTIYF. The CDR3 bases are TGCAGTGCTTGGACAGCCGGAAACACCATATATTTT.

This clonotype was recorded at least ten times. CDR3 nucleotides: TGTGCCAGCAGCAGACAGGGCGGTGGCTACACCTTC. Encoded protein: CASSRQGGGYTF. The rearrangement links TRBV2 to TRBJ1-2, with 7 positions matching TRBD1. Germline V CDR1 and CDR2: SNHLY, FYNNEI. V shed 6 bases, J shed 7 bases, and the junction held 5 bases outside the gene matches. The CDR3 consists of 12 residues.

This clonotype has a count of ten or more. V gene TRBV28 combines with J gene TRBJ2-3, with 7 bases aligning to TRBD2. The CDR3 sequence is 16 residues long. Looked up from germline, CDR1 is MDHEN and CDR2 is SYDVKM. V gave up 0 bases and J gave up 1 base; unmatched junction bases: 4. The CDR3 loop reads CASSLWQGGGTDTQYF. DNA of the CDR3: TGTGCCAGCAGTTTATGGCAGGGAGGGGGCACAGATACGCAGTATTTT. The full variable domain, its missing parts supplied by reference TRBV28 and TRBJ2-3, is DVKVTQSSRYLVKRTGEKVFLECVQDMDHENMFWYRQDPGLGLRLIYFSYDVKMKEKGDIPEGYSVSREKKERFSLILESASTNQTSMYLCASSLWQGGGTDTQYFGPGTRLTVL.

In its sample, this clonotype was seen many times. This sequence joins TRBV20-1 and TRBJ1-2; no reliable D call. V was trimmed by 3 bases and J by 7 bases, leaving 12 bases between them. The CDR3 runs to 12 residues. Germline CDR1 reads DFQATT; CDR2 reads SNEGSKA (reference sequence). CDR3 DNA sequence: TGCAGTGCTAGTTCTGGGTCCATTGGCTACACCTTC. It specifies CSASSGSIGYTF.

In this sample, this clonotype turned up many times. The rearrangement uses TRBV11-2 and TRBJ1-6; the D is unclear. The germline V and J ends were trimmed by 3 bases and 9 bases, with 9 bases remaining between them. The CDR3 has 13 residues. CDR1 is SGHAT, CDR2 FQNNGV, per germline. The CDR3 region is CASSFSTSSPLHF. DNA of the CDR3: TGTGCCAGCAGCTTTTCGACAAGTTCACCCCTCCACTTT.